This T cell receptor beta chain was captured by sequencing in a study of human T cells and chemical hapten exposure (dated by TCRdb to about 2021). With regard to the full study: For sensitization, 2% DPC in acetone was applied to a 2 cm by 2 cm area of upper inner arm skin. Patients additionally received weekly therapeutic DPC doses to the scalp throughout the roughly 23-week study period. The study tracked peripheral blood TCR repertoire changes in vivo during primary and secondary sensitization to the hapten diphenylcyclopropenone (DPC) in alopecia patients. Libraries were pooled for sequencing, and variation in per-sample TCR yields was attributed mainly to small differences in library volumes within the pool. Alopecia areata with under or over 50% scalp involvement, alopecia totalis and alopecia universalis were represented in the patient cohort, which was mostly female. Blood samples were taken from patients before sensitization (week 0) and at 2, 6 and about 24 weeks after DPC sensitization. Twenty-nine alopecia patients provided blood for TCR sequencing at one to four time points (pre-sensitization, 2, 6 and 24 weeks). Patch testing was done on the upper back using Finn chambers containing 0.01% DPC, and results were scored after 6 days according to International Contact Dermatitis Research Group standards.

CDR1 and CDR2 are drawn from the germline V gene: SGHDT, YYEEEE. Including the terminal cysteine and phenylalanine, the CDR3 comprises 17 residues. Only the CDR3 portion is preserved as DNA: 51 bases, with reading frame beginning at the first base. V trim: 4 bases; J trim: 1 base; unmatched bases: 8. This clonotype was counted a few times. Its antigen target is currently unknown. Base qualities are not provided; no much larger clone lies one nucleotide away. Overall results and qualifications from the work: No change with DPC sensitization was found in the number of TCRs above 1 in 1000 frequency, and no evidence of global repertoire structure alterations was found. Patch test score correlated positively with the number of PT1 expanded TCRs, reaching significance at thresholds 8, 16 and 32 but not at 4. After repeated subsampling, the strength of the expansion versus patch-test correlation and the threshold at which it became significant changed. Alopecia, a presumed autoimmune disease, was present in all patients, so the immune response of the patients might differ from that of healthy individuals. Compared with pre-sensitization or healthy control sets, expanded TCRs formed significantly more large CDR3 similarity clusters, which is consistent with antigen-driven responses.

Libraries were built with RACE. TCRdb shows the sequencer as NextSeq 500. During library preparation, unique molecular identifiers were attached to individual cDNA molecules so that TCRs could be counted in a quantitative, reproducible way. Each blood RNA sample was used to sequence both TCR alpha and TCR beta chains. As for how the authors treated the data: Samples had a median of around 92,000 TCRs, with a range from about 23,224 to 750,000. V, J and CDR3 annotation of the TCR reads was carried out using the Decombinator software suite. For the PS versus PT1 abundance plots, all samples were subsampled to the same number of TCRs (28,000). TCRs were defined as expanded if absent before sensitization and observed at least eight times at the 2-week time point. The public sequencing data were trimmed at Q25 with fastp and processed into clonotypes with MiXCR by TCRdb, which kept only in-frame beta chains. Rows with one shared CDR3 protein collapse into an entry with the most common genes and DNA. Clone size and V and J calls follow TCRdb, not the original study. Recorded for this sample are 250,000 or so distinct CDR3 sequences; approximately 7.5% of them occurred a single time. 1.2% of the sample belongs to the ten largest clones.

This specimen's time point label, per the study, means: pre-sensitization, week 0. The sample's treatment or condition label, in plain terms: therapeutic diphenylcyclopropenone sensitization with weekly scalp DPC. Blood at each patch-test visit was drawn before the patch test was applied. To be eligible, patients had to be aged 18 to 70, diagnosed with alopecia and judged suitable for DPC therapy, while pregnant patients were excluded. Total RNA was isolated from unfractionated whole blood collected in Tempus Blood RNA tubes. This sequence was found in a man aged 18 to 30 with alopecia areata. Some clones in this sample may be carry-over from other donors' samples. The sequences come from whole blood, collected in connection with sensitization to the hapten diphenylcyclopropenone (DPC). Here the chain combines TRBV5-6 and TRBJ1-5; 10 nucleotides in the junction match TRBD1. Read as DNA, the sequence is TGTGCCAGCAGCCGGGACAGGGGAGGGATAAGCAATCAGCCCCAGCATTTT. This yields the protein CASSRDRGGISNQPQHF.